These 22 T cell receptor beta chains were all obtained from the same sample, sequenced in a study of post-analysis software for immune sequencing data. Study outcomes and limitations: Among four to six TRBV segments more frequent in patients than controls were TRBV5-6, TRBV5-1 and TRBV20-1.

These TCRs' antigens remain unknown. Carried by the TCR beta cDNA libraries were unique molecular identifiers. TCRdb reanalysed the PCR reads using MiXCR and keeps one entry per CDR3 protein. The table records some 450,000 distinct CDR3 sequences, 45% of them present only once. Sequencing was performed on blood. The receptors here all came from a girl aged 10 to 17 with multiple sclerosis.

This clonotype has a handful of counts. The J gene is TRBJ2-5, the V gene TRBV12-3 or TRBV12-4; possibly TRBD1 for D (6 bases). There are 14 residues in the CDR3. Deletions cut 6 bases from V and 1 base from J, with 12 bases between. DNA for the CDR3: TGTGCCAGCAGGATTGAGGGGGTCCAAGAGACCCAGTACTTC. It is translated as CASRIEGVQETQYF.

The V gene is TRBV2, the J gene TRBJ2-1; 8 bases match TRBD2. The CDR3 is made up of 17 amino acids. V shed 1 base and J 7 bases; nucleotides not matched to a gene: 12. Germline V gene data show CDR1 as SNHLY and CDR2 as FYNNEI. CDR3 DNA: TGTGCCAGCAGTGAAGAGGCTAGCGGGCTGGTCGGTAATGAGCAGTTCTTC. Its translation is CASSEEASGLVGNEQFF.

This clonotype was seen a few times. The chain couples TRBV12-3 or TRBV12-4 to TRBJ2-7; 9 bases line up with TRBD1. V dropped 5 bases and J dropped 2; count of bases not matched to a gene: 7. The CDR3 length is 15 residues. The CDR3 protein is CASSPNRDRAYEQYF. CDR3 in DNA: TGTGCCAGCAGTCCTAACCGGGACAGGGCCTACGAGCAGTACTTC.

This clonotype was counted only a few times. The chain is built from TRBV28 and TRBJ2-7, with TRBD1 matching 7 bases. Trimming removed 5 bases from V and 5 bases from J; junction bases left unmatched: 9. The CDR3 extends over 14 amino acids. From germline, CDR1 is MDHEN and CDR2 SYDVKM. CDR3 sequence reads: CASSTTGRGDEQYF. CDR3 DNA: TGTGCCAGCAGTACGACAGGGCGAGGTGACGAGCAGTACTTC.

This clonotype was detected only a few times. V usage is TRBV3-1 and J usage is TRBJ2-5, with TRBD1 as a possible D gene (5 bases). The CDR3 consists of 17 residues. CDR1 and CDR2 (germline): LGHDT, YNNKEL (reference sequence). Trimming removed 1 base at V and 1 base at J, with 16 bases between. CDR3 sequence (DNA): TGTGCCAGCAGCCAAGCGGCGGATGTGGGGCTCCAAGAGACCCAGTACTTC. It is translated as CASSQAADVGLQETQYF.

The chain recombines TRBV20-1 with TRBJ2-1; D remains ambiguous. The germline V gene encodes CDR1 DFQATT and CDR2 SNEGSKA (reference sequence). This CDR3 is 12 amino acids long. Trimming left V 0 bases short and J 10 bases short, with 10 bases between. The CDR3 loop reads CSARDLRREQFF. CDR3 sequence (DNA): TGCAGTGCTAGAGATCTCAGGCGGGAGCAGTTCTTC.

About this clonotype: This may come from a read error, since a much larger clone is one base off. The chain uses TRBV12-3 or TRBV12-4 and TRBJ2-7; 7 nucleotides line up with TRBD1. V lost 6 bases to trimming and J lost 0 bases; unmatched junction nucleotides: 5. The CDR3 is 14 residues long. CDR3 sequence: CASSQTGSSYEQYF. The CDR3 bases are TGTGCCAGCAGCCAGACAGGGAGCTCCTACGAGCAGTACTTC.

The V gene is TRBV20-1, the J gene TRBJ2-3; 7 positions match TRBD2. CDR3 length equals 13 residues. Trimming at V came to 6 bases and at J to 7 bases, leaving 10 bases not matched to a gene. The germline gives CDR1 DFQATT, CDR2 SNEGSKA (reference sequence). CDR3 in amino acids: CSARRAGLNTQYF. The DNA for the CDR3 is TGCAGTGCCCGGCGAGCGGGACTGAATACGCAGTATTTT.

This clonotype was counted between two and nine times. The chain combines TRBV12-5 with TRBJ2-1, with 7 nucleotides matching TRBD2. CDR1 LGHNT and CDR2 FRNRAP come from the germline V gene. CDR3 length: 16 residues. V lost 0 bases and J lost 0; bases outside the gene matches: 2. Here the CDR3 DNA reads TGTGCTAGTGGTTTGGTTGGCGGGAGCTCCTACAATGAGCAGTTCTTC. As protein: CASGLVGGSSYNEQFF.

This clonotype was seen only once. Relative to the germline gene, one junction end is altered; a read error may explain this. J is TRBJ2-1 and V is TRBV7-7, with 7 nucleotides matching TRBD1. The CDR3 is 15 residues long. The germline CDR1 and CDR2 sequences are SSHAT and FNYEAQ (reference sequence). The DNA of the CDR3 is TGTGCTAGCAGCGTAGCACAGGGGACGCGGCATGAGCAGTTCTTC. It specifies CASSVAQGTRHEQFF.

A few counts support this clonotype. This chain joins TRBV7-2 and TRBJ2-3, with 7 positions matching TRBD2. Trimming at V came to 5 bases and at J to 4 bases, leaving 6 bases not matched to a gene. The length of the CDR3 is 14 residues. Per germline, CDR1 SGHTA and CDR2 FQGNSA. CDR3 amino acids: CASSLQRGPDTQYF. CDR3 DNA sequence: TGTGCCAGCAGCCTCCAGCGGGGACCAGATACGCAGTATTTT.

As concerns this clonotype: One end of the junction does not line up with germline, which may come from a read error. The J gene is TRBJ2-3, the V gene TRBV12-5; D unclear. CDR3 length equals 13 residues. Germline V gene sequence: CDR1 LGHNT, CDR2 FRNRAP. CDR3 in amino acids: CVSGLVGWDTQYF. CDR3 DNA sequence: TGTGTTAGTGGTTTGGTAGGCTGGGATACGCAGTATTTT.

This clonotype was detected a few times. The J gene is TRBJ1-1, the V gene TRBV27; no reliable D call. The germline gives CDR1 MNHEY, CDR2 SMNVEV (reference sequence). The CDR3 spans 15 residues. Trimming took 2 bases from V and 1 from J, leaving 11 bases between them. The CDR3 DNA reads as TGTGCCAGCAGTTTAAACGGGTATTCGAACACTGAAGCTTTCTTT. Protein: CASSLNGYSNTEAFF.

The chain employs TRBV15 and TRBJ2-7; no definite D call. Per germline, CDR1 LNHNV and CDR2 YYDKDF (reference sequence). The CDR3 covers 14 residues. V lost 3 bases and J 3 bases, leaving 12 bases between the germline ends. Here the CDR3 DNA reads TGTGCCACCAGCAGGGTCTGGCTTAGCTACGAGCAGTACTTC. It specifies CATSRVWLSYEQYF.

This clonotype was recorded a few times. The gene calls are TRBV6-5 and TRBJ1-5; D uncertain. Germline V gives CDR1 MNHEY, CDR2 SVGAGI. The V end lost 7 bases, the J end lost 0 bases, and 13 bases lay between the germline ends. The CDR3 consists of 15 residues. CDR3: CASTPRKYSNQPQHF. DNA of the CDR3: TGTGCCAGCACCCCGAGAAAATATAGCAATCAGCCCCAGCATTTT.

The chain uses TRBV4-1 and TRBJ1-2; 9 nucleotides agree with TRBD1. This CDR3 is built from 16 residues. CDR1 is MGHRA and CDR2 is YSYEKL in the germline V gene. V trimming: 3 bases; J trimming: 4 bases; junction bases outside the gene matches: 9. The CDR3 spells CASSHEMDRGGYGYTF. CDR3 nucleotide sequence: TGCGCCAGCAGCCACGAAATGGACAGGGGCGGCTATGGCTACACCTTC.

The CDR3 DNA reads as TGTGCCAGCAGCTTTACTAGCGGGAGACTGTACTTC. As protein: CASSFTSGRLYF. The chain uses TRBV7-9 and TRBJ2-7, with 11 positions matching TRBD2. V lost 3 bases to trimming and J lost 12 bases; unmatched junction nucleotides: 4. This CDR3 is 12 amino acids long. Germline CDR1 SEHNR, CDR2 FQNEAQ (reference sequence).

The J gene is TRBJ2-7, the V gene TRBV20-1; D unclear. V was cut by 3 bases and J by 0 bases, with 12 bases left in between. The length of the CDR3 is 14 residues. CDR1 is DFQATT, CDR2 SNEGSKA, per germline (reference sequence). This CDR3 is CSASRSDSSYEQYF. The CDR3 nucleotides are TGCAGTGCTAGTCGGTCCGATAGCTCCTACGAGCAGTACTTC.

This clonotype has only one observation. The chain uses TRBV2 and TRBJ2-1; 10 bases fit TRBD2. This CDR3 contains 16 residues. V gave up 6 bases and J gave up 8 bases; unmatched junction bases: 13. Germline CDR1 and CDR2: SNHLY and FYNNEI. DNA for the CDR3: TGTGCCAGCAGACAAGAAGCGGGAGGGCCGGTCGATGAGCAGTTCTTC. It codes for CASRQEAGGPVDEQFF.

The V gene is TRBV9, the J gene TRBJ2-5; TRBD2 matches at 13 bases. CDR3 length: 20 residues. The V gene end was trimmed by 3 bases and the J gene end by 0 bases; junction bases not matched to a gene: 14. Germline CDR1 reads SGDLS; CDR2 reads YYNGEE. CDR3 bases: TGTGCCAGCAGCGCTCGGCCGAGGGGGACTAGCGGGACGTACCAAGAGACCCAGTACTTC. It yields the protein CASSARPRGTSGTYQETQYF.

The genes are TRBV11-2 and TRBJ2-7; possible D gene TRBD1, 6 bases. CDR3 length: 14 residues. V was shortened by 2 bases and J by 7 bases, with 15 bases between the two germline ends. Germline loops: CDR1 SGHAT, CDR2 FQNNGV. CDR3 loop: CASSLSPKGVEQYF. The CDR3 DNA is TGTGCCAGCAGCTTAAGCCCAAAGGGGGTGGAGCAGTACTTC. Supplemented by reference TRBV11-2 and TRBJ2-7, the full variable domain reads EAGVAQSPRYKIIEKRQSVAFWCNPISGHATLYWYQQILGQGPKLLIQFQNNGVVDDSQLPKDRFSAERLKGVDSTLKIQPAKLEDSAVYLCASSLSPKGVEQYFGPGTRLTVT.

The rearrangement joins TRBV29-1 to TRBJ2-1; a possible D gene is TRBD1 (6 bases). V shed 1 base and J shed 7 bases, with 23 bases lying between them. Germline V gives CDR1 SQVTM, CDR2 ANQGSEA. The CDR3 contains 17 residues. CDR3 in amino acids: CSVEAELTGHISNEQFF. CDR3 DNA: TGCAGCGTTGAAGCTGAGTTGACAGGTCATATTTCGAATGAGCAGTTCTTC.